This T cell receptor (beta chain) was observed in a study of cytomegalovirus exposure and HLA in healthy donors. The study, taken as a whole, reports: A highly shared variant cluster was judged a likely technical artifact.

This clone occurred a few times. Its antigen is currently unknown. PCR primers comprised 60 Vbeta and 13 Jbeta primers. Using immunoSEQ multiplex PCR, the repertoire was profiled, and TCRdb retains in-frame clones only, with some absent. The data hold about 120,000 clones, with around 10% observed a single time. The CDR3 totals 15 residues. Deletions cut 1 base from V and 0 bases from J, with 6 bases between. Germline V gene data show CDR1 as SGHTA and CDR2 as FQGTGA. Sequences were obtained from PBMCs. The TCR comes from a man aged 25-40 years in good health and CMV-seronegative. The chain uses TRBV7-3 and TRBJ2-2; the D is unclear. In nucleotides, the CDR3 is TGTGCCAGCAGCTTAATCGCGACGAACACCGGGGAGCTGTTTTTT. This encodes CASSLIATNTGELFF.